These 11 T cell receptor beta chains came from one sample sequenced in a study of post-analysis software for immune sequencing data. Prepared TCR beta cDNA libraries contained unique molecular identifiers. TCRdb processed the PCR reads anew with MiXCR; each CDR3 protein has one entry. The repertoire consists of under 650,000 distinct CDR3 sequences, with 44% occurring once and the leading ten covering 1.7%. Study-level results: About five TRBV segments, including TRBV5-6, TRBV5-1 and TRBV20-1, were more frequent in patients than controls.

Their recognized antigens are unknown. Sequencing was done on a sample of blood. The receptors derive from a girl under 18 with multiple sclerosis.

The rearrangement joins TRBV3-1 to TRBJ1-1, with no clear D. The CDR3 loop spans 14 amino acids. Between the trimmed V and J ends, which lost 6 bases and 0 bases, there was a span of 11 bases. Germline CDR1 is LGHDT and CDR2 is YNNKEL (reference sequence). This CDR3 is CASRHSSVNTEAFF. The DNA for the CDR3 is TGTGCCAGCAGACATAGCAGCGTGAACACTGAAGCTTTCTTT.

V gene TRBV4-1 combines with J gene TRBJ1-2; possibly TRBD1 for D (6 bases). Between the trimmed V and J ends, which lost 0 bases and 4 bases, there was a span of 15 bases. The CDR3 has 16 residues. Germline assignment: CDR1 MGHRA and CDR2 YSYEKL. The CDR3 sequence is CASSQDGPQGSYGYTF. CDR3 in DNA: TGCGCCAGCAGCCAAGATGGTCCCCAGGGGAGCTATGGCTACACCTTC.

This clonotype was found a few times. The CDR3 spells CASSLPGKAGSSYNEQFF. The CDR3 bases are TGTGCCAGCAGCCTGCCCGGGAAAGCGGGTAGCTCCTACAATGAGCAGTTCTTC. The chain couples TRBV7-8 to TRBJ2-1; D is perhaps TRBD2 (6 bases). The germline gives CDR1 SGHVS, CDR2 FQNEAQ. V dropped 5 bases and J dropped 0 bases, with 20 bases sitting between them. This CDR3 contains 18 residues.

A few counts support this clonotype. The genes are TRBV7-2 and TRBJ2-7; a weak D match, TRBD2 (5 bases). This CDR3 has 15 amino acids. CDR1 SGHTA and CDR2 FQGNSA come from the germline V gene. V was shortened by 1 base and J by 3 bases, with 13 bases between the two germline ends. The CDR3 region is CASSLGAGDLYEQYF. The CDR3, as DNA: TGTGCCAGCAGCTTAGGGGCCGGGGATCTCTACGAGCAGTACTTC.

This clonotype was observed a handful of times. The chain has TRBV12-3 or TRBV12-4 and TRBJ2-1, with a tentative D call TRBD1 (5 bases). The V end lost 6 bases, the J end lost 6 bases, and 15 bases lay between the germline ends. This CDR3 is 14 amino acids long. The CDR3 loop reads CASRGSSGINEQFF. In DNA, the CDR3 is TGTGCCAGCAGGGGGTCCTCAGGGATCAATGAGCAGTTCTTC.

There are many counts of this clonotype. The gene calls are TRBV7-2 and TRBJ2-4; D gene ambiguous. Germline V gene sequence: CDR1 SGHTA, CDR2 FQGNSA. The CDR3 runs to 13 residues. Trimming pared 1 base from V and 3 bases from J, leaving 4 bases between. The CDR3 bases are TGTGCCAGCAGCTTAGGAGGCAAAAACATTCAGTACTTC. Translated, it gives CASSLGGKNIQYF. The whole variable domain, filled in from reference TRBV7-2 and TRBJ2-4, reads GAGVSQSPSNKVTEKGKDVELRCDPISGHTALYWYRQSLGQGLEFLIYFQGNSAPDKSGLPSDRFSAERTGGSVSTLTIQRTQQEDSAVYLCASSLGGKNIQYFGAGTRLSVL.

The chain joins TRBV7-9 to TRBJ2-3; D remains unclear. This CDR3 contains 12 residues. The ends were cut back, 6 bases at V and 5 bases at J, with 9 bases in the middle. Germline V lookup: CDR1 SEHNR, CDR2 FQNEAQ (reference sequence). CDR3 bases: TGTGCCAGCAGGGACCACATAGATACGCAGTATTTT. Residues: CASRDHIDTQYF.

The sample holds a few counts of this clonotype. The genes are TRBV20-1 and TRBJ2-6, with no clear D. Germline CDR1 and CDR2: DFQATT and SNEGSKA (reference sequence). V lost 5 bases and J lost 0, with 8 bases in between. The CDR3 loop spans 14 amino acids. DNA of the CDR3: TGCAGTGCTGCTCAAGGCTCTGGGGCCAACGTCCTGACTTTC. Amino acid sequence: CSAAQGSGANVLTF.

This clonotype was observed at least ten times. The chain employs TRBV25-1 and TRBJ2-7; D gene unclear. V gave up 3 bases and J gave up 5 bases, with 5 bases separating them. The CDR3 is 11 amino acids. The germline CDR1 and CDR2 sequences are MGHDK and SYGVNS. The CDR3 DNA is TGTGCCAGCAGTGAGGGGAACGAGCAGTACTTC. This translates into CASSEGNEQYF.

V and J are TRBV10-3 and TRBJ2-1; D possibly corresponds to TRBD2 (6 bases). V lost 10 bases and J lost 4, with 11 bases in between. CDR1 is ENHRY, CDR2 SYGVKD, per germline. The CDR3 runs to 12 residues. The CDR3 is CATGGGYNEQFF. CDR3 DNA: TGTGCCACCGGTGGAGGGTACAATGAGCAGTTCTTC.

The gene calls are TRBV7-2 and TRBJ2-1; possible D gene TRBD2, 6 bases. Trimming left V 1 base short and J 4 bases short, with 14 bases between. Germline CDR1 is SGHTA and CDR2 is FQGNSA. This CDR3 spans 16 amino acids. CDR3 nucleotide sequence: TGTGCCAGCAGCTTAGATGGAGGGAGCGTTTACAATGAGCAGTTCTTC. Translating it yields CASSLDGGSVYNEQFF.